The clone carrying this T cell receptor (beta chain) was detected only a few times. Its antigen is not identified. TCRdb's copy holds only in-frame clones and misses some; the assay was immunoSEQ multiplex PCR. This sample has 50,000 to 55,000 clones; 80% occur once, and the top ten carry about 3.8%. This specimen belongs to a study of OX40 agonist ivuxolimab in advanced cancers. As for the study in general: Patients were given ivuxolimab, an antibody that agonizes OX40 (CD134). Findings and limits, study-wide: The mean number of expanded clones was higher in CD8+ T cells than in CD4+. Determination of antigen specificity was not performed for the expanded peripheral T cells.

This CDR3 is 15 amino acids long. Germline V gene data show CDR1 as SNHLY and CDR2 as FYNNEI. The V segment lost 2 bases and the J segment 1 base; nucleotides outside the gene matches: 4. This receptor was identified in an adult with an advanced solid tumor such as melanoma, head and neck, liver or kidney cancer. Material: CD4+ or CD8+ T cells sorted from blood, obtained in a trial of the OX40 agonist ivuxolimab. The chain joins TRBV2 to TRBJ2-5; TRBD2 aligns across 7 bases. The CDR3 nucleotides are TGTGCCAGCAGTGAACGGCGGGGGAGCCAAGAGACCCAGTACTTC. It specifies CASSERRGSQETQYF.